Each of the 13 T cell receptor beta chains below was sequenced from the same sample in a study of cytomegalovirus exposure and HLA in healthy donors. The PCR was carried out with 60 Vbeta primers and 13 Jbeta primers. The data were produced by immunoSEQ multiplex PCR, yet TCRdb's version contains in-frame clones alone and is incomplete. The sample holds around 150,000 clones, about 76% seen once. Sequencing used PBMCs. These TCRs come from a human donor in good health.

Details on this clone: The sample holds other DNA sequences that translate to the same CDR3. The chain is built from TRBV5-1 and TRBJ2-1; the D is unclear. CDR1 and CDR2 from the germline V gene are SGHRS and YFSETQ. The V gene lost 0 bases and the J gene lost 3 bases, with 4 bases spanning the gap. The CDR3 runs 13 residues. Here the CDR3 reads CASSLDGYNEQFF. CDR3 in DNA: TGCGCCAGCAGCTTGGACGGCTACAATGAGCAGTTCTTC.

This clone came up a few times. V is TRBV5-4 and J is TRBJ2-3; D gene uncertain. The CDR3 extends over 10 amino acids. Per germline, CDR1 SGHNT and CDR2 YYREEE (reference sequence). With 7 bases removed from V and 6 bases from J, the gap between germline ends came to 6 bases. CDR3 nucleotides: TGTGCCAGCCCCGCGGATACGCAGTATTTT. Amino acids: CASPADTQYF.

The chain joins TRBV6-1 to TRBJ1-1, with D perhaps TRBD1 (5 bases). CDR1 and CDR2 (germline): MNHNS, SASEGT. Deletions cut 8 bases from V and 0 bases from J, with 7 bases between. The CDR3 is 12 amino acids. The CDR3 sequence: CASQTVNTEAFF. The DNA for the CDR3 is TGTGCCAGCCAGACAGTGAACACTGAAGCTTTCTTT.

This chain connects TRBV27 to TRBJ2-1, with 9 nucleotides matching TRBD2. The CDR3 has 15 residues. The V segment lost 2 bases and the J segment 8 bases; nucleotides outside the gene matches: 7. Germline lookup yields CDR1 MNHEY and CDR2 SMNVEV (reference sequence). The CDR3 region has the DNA TGTGCCAGCAGTTTAACCGGGACTAGCTTCTATGAGCAGTTCTTC. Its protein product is CASSLTGTSFYEQFF.

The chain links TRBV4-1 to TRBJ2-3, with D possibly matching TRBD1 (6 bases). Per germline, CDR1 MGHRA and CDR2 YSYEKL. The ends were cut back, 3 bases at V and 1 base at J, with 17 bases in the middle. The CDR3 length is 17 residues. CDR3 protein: CASSQVPGGFGTDTQYF. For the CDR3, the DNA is TGCGCCAGCAGCCAGGTTCCTGGGGGCTTCGGCACAGATACGCAGTATTTT.

The CDR3 is CASSVRDSGGDYEQYF. The CDR3 bases are TGTGCCAGCAGCGTAAGGGATAGCGGGGGGGACTACGAGCAGTACTTC. The chain combines TRBV9 with TRBJ2-7; 11 bases line up with TRBD2. The CDR3 is 16 residues long. Germline V lookup: CDR1 SGDLS, CDR2 YYNGEE. Trimming at V came to 1 base and at J to 3 bases, leaving 6 bases not matched to a gene.

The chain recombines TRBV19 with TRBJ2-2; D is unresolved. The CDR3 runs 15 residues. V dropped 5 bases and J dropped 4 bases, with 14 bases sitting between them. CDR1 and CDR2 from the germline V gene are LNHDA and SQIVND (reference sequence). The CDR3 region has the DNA TGTGCCAGTAGTCTGAGGAACCCAATCACCGGGGAGCTGTTTTTT. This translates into CASSLRNPITGELFF. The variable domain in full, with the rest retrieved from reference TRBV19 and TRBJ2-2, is DGGITQSPKYLFRKEGQNVTLSCEQNLNHDAMYWYRQDPGQGLRLIYYSQIVNDFQKGDIAEGYSVSREKKESFPLTVTSAQKNPTAFYLCASSLRNPITGELFFGEGSRLTVL.

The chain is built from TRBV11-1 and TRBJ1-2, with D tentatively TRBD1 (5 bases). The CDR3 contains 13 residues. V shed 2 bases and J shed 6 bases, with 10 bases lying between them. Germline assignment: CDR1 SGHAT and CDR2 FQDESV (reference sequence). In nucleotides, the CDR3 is TGTGCCAGCAGCTTACAGGGTGGAGATGGCTACACCTTC. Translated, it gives CASSLQGGDGYTF. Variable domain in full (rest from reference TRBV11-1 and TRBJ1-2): EAEVAQSPRYKITEKSQAVAFWCDPISGHATLYWYRQILGQGPELLVQFQDESVVDDSQLPKDRFSAERLKGVDSTLKIQPAELGDSAMYLCASSLQGGDGYTFGSGTRLTVV.

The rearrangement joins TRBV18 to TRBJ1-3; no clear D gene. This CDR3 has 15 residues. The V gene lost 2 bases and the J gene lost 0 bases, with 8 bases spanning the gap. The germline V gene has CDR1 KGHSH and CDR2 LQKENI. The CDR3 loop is CASSPSGRSGNTIYF. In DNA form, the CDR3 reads TGTGCCAGCTCACCATCAGGCCGCTCTGGAAACACCATATATTTT.

DNA for the CDR3: TGTGCCAGCAGCCCACCGGACAGGGACATAGAGACCCAGTACTTC. As protein: CASSPPDRDIETQYF. The chain has TRBV5-4 and TRBJ2-5, with 8 bases fitting TRBD1. The CDR3 spans 15 residues. Germline V gives CDR1 SGHNT, CDR2 YYREEE (reference sequence). The trim removed 4 bases at V and 4 bases at J, leaving 9 bases unmatched.

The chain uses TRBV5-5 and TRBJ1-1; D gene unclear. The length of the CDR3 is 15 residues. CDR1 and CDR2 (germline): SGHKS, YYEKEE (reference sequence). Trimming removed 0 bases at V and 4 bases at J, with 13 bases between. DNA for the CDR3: TGTGCCAGCAGCTTGGCCATCGGGGAAGGCACTGAAGCTTTCTTT. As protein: CASSLAIGEGTEAFF. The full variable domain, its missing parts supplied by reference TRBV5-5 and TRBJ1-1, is DAGVTQSPTHLIKTRGQQVTLRCSPISGHKSVSWYQQVLGQGPQFIFQYYEKEERGRGNFPDRFSARQFPNYSSELNVNALLLGDSALYLCASSLAIGEGTEAFFGQGTRLTVV.

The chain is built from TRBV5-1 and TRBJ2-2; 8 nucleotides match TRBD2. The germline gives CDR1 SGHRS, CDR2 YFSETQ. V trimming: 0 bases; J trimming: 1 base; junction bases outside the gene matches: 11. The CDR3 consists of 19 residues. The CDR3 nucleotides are TGCGCCAGCAGCTTGGCGGTGGCCACTCGGGGGGGGAACACCGGGGAGCTGTTTTTT. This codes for CASSLAVATRGGNTGELFF.

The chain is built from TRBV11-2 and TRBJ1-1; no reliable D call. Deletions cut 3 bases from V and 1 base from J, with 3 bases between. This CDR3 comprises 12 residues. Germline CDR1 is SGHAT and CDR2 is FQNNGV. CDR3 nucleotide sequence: TGTGCCAGCAGCTTCCAGAACACTGAAGCTTTCTTT. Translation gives CASSFQNTEAFF. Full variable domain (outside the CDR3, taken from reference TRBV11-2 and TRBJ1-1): EAGVAQSPRYKIIEKRQSVAFWCNPISGHATLYWYQQILGQGPKLLIQFQNNGVVDDSQLPKDRFSAERLKGVDSTLKIQPAKLEDSAVYLCASSFQNTEAFFGQGTRLTVV.